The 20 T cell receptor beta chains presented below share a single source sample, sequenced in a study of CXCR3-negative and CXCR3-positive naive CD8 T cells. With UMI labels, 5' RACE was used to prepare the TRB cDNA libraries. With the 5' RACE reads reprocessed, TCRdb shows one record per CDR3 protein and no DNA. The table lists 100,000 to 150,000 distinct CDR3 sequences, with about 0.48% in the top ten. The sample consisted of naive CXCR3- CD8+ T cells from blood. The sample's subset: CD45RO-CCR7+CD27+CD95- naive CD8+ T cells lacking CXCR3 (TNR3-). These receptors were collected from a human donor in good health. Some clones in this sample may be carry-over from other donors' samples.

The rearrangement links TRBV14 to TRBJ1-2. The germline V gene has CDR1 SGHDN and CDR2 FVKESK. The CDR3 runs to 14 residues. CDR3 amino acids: CASSQDGPRRGYTF.

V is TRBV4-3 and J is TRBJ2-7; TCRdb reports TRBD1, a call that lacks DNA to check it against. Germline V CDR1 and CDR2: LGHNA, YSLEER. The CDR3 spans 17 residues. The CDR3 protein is CASSQHRGRLSSYEQYF.

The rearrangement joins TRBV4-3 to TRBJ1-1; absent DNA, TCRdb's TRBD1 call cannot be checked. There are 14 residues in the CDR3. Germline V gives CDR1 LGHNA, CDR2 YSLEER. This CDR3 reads CASSQGSGDTEAFF.

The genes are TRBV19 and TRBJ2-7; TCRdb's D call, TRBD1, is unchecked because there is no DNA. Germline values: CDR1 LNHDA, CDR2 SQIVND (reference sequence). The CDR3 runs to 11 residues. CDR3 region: CASRGDYEQYF.

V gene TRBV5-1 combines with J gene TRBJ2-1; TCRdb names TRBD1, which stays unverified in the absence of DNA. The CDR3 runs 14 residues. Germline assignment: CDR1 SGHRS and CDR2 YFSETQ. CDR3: CASSAGLAENEQFF.

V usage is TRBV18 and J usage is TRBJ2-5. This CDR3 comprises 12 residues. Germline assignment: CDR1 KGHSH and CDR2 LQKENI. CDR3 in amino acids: CASSTSEETQYF.

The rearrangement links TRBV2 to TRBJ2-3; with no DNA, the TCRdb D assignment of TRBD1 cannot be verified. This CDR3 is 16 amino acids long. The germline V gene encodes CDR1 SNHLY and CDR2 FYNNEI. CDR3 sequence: CASSVSSRVITDTQYF. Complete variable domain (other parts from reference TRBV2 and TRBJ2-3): EPEVTQTPSHQVTQMGQEVILRCVPISNHLYFYWYRQILGQKVEFLVSFYNNEISEKSEIFDDQFSVERPDGSNFTLKIRSTKLEDSAMYFCASSVSSRVITDTQYFGPGTRLTVL.

This CDR3 is CASSITGGYRYGYTF. V is TRBV19 and J is TRBJ1-2; without DNA, the TCRdb call of TRBD1 cannot be checked. The CDR3 has 15 residues. In germline, CDR1 is LNHDA, CDR2 SQIVND (reference sequence). The whole variable domain, remainder taken from reference TRBV19 and TRBJ1-2, is DGGITQSPKYLFRKEGQNVTLSCEQNLNHDAMYWYRQDPGQGLRLIYYSQIVNDFQKGDIAEGYSVSREKKESFPLTVTSAQKNPTAFYLCASSITGGYRYGYTFGSGTRLTVV.

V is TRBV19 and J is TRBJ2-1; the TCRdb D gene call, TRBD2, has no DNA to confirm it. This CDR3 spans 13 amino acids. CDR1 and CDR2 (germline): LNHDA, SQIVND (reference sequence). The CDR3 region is CASSTSTSDEQFF.

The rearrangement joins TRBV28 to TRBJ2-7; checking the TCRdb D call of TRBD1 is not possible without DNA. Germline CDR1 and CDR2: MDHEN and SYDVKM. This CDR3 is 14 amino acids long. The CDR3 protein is CASSPPTEAYEQYF.

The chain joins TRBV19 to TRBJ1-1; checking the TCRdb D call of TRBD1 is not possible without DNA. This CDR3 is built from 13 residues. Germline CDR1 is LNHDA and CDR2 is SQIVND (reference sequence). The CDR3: CASRQGLISEAFF.

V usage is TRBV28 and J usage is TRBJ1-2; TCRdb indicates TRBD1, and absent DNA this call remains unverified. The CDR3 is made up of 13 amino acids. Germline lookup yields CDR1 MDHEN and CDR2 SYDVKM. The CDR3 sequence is CASSLIAQYGYTF.

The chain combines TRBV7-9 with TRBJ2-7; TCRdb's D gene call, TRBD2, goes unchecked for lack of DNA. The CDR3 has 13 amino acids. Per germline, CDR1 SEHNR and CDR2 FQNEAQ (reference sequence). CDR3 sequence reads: CASTSGLWYEQYF.

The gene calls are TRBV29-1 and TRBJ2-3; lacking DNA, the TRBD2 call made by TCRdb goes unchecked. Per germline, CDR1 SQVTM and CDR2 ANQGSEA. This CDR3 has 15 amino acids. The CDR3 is CSVASGTREPDTQYF.

CDR3 in amino acids: CSVVAVGYEQYF. The V gene is TRBV29-1, the J gene TRBJ2-7. The CDR3 sequence is 12 residues long. From germline, CDR1 is SQVTM and CDR2 ANQGSEA.

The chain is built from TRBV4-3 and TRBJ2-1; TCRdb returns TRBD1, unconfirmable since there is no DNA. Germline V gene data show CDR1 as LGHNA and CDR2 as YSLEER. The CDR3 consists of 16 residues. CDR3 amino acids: CASSLGDRTSYNEQFF.

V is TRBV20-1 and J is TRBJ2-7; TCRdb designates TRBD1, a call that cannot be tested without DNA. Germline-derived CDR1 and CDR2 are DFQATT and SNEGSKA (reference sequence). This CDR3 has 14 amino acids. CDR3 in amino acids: CSAPRDRQSYEQYF.

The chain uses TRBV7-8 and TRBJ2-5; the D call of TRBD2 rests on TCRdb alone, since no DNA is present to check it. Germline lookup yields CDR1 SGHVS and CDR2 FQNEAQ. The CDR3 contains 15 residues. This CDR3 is CASSPRAGIQETQYF.

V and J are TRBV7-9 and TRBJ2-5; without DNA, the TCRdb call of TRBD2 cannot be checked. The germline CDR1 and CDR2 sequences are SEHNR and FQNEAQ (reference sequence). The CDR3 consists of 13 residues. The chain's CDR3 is CAFVLAGQETQYF. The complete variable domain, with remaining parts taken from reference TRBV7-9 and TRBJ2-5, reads DTGVSQNPRHKITKRGQNVTFRCDPISEHNRLYWYRQTLGQGPEFLTYFQNEAQLEKSRLLSDRFSAERPKGSFSTLEIQRTEQGDSAMYLCAFVLAGQETQYFGPGTRLLVL.

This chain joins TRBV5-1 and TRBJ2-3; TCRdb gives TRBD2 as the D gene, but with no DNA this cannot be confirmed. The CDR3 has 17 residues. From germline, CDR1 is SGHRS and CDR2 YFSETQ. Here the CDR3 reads CASSFLLAGENTDTQYF.